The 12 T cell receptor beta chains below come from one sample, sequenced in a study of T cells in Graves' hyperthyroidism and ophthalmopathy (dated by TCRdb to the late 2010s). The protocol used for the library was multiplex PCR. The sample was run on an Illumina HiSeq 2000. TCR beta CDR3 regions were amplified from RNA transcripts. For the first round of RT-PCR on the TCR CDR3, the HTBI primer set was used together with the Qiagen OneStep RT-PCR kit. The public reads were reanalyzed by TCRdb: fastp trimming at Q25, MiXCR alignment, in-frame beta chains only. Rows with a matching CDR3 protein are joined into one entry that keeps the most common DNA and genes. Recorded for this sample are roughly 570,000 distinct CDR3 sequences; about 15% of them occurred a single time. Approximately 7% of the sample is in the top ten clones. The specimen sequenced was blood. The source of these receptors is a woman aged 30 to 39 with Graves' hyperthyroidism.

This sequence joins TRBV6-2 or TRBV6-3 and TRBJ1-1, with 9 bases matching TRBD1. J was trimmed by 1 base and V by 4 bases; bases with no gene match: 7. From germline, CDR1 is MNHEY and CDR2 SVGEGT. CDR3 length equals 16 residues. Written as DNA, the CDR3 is TGTGCCAGCAGTTGGGGGCCGGGACAGGGGAACACTGAAGCTTTCTTT. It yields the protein CASSWGPGQGNTEAFF.

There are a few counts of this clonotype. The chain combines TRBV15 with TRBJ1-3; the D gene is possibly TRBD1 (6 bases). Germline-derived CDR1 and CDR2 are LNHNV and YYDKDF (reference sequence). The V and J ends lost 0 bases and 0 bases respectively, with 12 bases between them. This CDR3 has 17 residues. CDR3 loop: CATSREGQLVSGNTIYF. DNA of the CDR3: TGTGCCACCAGCAGAGAAGGACAGCTTGTCTCTGGAAACACCATATATTTT.

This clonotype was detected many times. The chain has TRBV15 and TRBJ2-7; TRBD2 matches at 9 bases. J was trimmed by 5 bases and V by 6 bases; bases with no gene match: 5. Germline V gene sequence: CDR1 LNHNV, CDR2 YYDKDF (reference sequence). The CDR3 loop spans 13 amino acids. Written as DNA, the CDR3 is TGTGCCACCAGGAGTAGCGGGAGAAACGAGCAGTACTTC. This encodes CATRSSGRNEQYF.

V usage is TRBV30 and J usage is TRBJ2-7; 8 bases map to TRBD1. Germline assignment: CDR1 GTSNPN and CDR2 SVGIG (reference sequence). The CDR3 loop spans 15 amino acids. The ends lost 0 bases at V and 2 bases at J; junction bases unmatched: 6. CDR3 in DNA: TGTGCCTGGAGTGTATTCAGGGGGCGACCCTACGAGCAGTACTTC. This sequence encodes CAWSVFRGRPYEQYF.

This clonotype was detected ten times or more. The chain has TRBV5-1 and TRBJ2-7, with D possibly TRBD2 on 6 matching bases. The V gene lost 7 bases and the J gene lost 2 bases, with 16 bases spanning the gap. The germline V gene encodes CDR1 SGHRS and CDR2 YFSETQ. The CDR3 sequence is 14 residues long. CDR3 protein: CASGVAVPAYEQYF. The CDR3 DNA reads TGCGCCAGCGGAGTAGCGGTGCCGGCCTACGAGCAGTACTTC.

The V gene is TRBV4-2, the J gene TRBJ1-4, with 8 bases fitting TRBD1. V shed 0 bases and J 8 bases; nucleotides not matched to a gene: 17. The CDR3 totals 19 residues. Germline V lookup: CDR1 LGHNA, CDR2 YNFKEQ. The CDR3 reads CASSQDTSRGRDAREKLFF. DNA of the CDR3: TGTGCCAGCAGCCAAGATACGAGCAGGGGGCGCGACGCTAGGGAAAAACTGTTTTTT.

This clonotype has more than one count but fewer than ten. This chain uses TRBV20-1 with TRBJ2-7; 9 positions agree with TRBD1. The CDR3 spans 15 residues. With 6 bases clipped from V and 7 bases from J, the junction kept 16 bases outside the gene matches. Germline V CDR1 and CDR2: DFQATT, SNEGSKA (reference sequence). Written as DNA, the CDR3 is TGCAGTGCCCTTCCCGGGACAGGGTCCATTGGGGAGCAGTACTTC. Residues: CSALPGTGSIGEQYF.

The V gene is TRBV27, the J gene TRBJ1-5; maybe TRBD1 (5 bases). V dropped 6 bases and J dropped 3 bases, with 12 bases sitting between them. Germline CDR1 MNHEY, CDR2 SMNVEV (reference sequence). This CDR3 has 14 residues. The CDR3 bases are TGTGCCAGCAGGGGGCAGGAAAACAATCAGCCCCAGCATTTT. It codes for CASRGQENNQPQHF.

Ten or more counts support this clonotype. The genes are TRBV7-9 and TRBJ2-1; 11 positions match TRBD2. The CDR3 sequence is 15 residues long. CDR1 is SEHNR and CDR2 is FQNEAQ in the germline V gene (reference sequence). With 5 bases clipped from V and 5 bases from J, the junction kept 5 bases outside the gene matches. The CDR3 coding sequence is TGTGCCAGCAGCCAGGGACTAGCGGTAAACAATGAGCAGTTCTTC. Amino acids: CASSQGLAVNNEQFF.

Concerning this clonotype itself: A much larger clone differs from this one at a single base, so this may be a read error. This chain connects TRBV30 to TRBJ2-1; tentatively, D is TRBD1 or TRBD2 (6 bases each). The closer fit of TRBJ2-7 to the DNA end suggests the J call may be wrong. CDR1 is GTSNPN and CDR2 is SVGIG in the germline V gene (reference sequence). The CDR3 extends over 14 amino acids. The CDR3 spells CAWSATGGYNEQYF. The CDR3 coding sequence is TGTGCCTGGAGTGCGACAGGAGGGTACAATGAGCAGTACTTC.

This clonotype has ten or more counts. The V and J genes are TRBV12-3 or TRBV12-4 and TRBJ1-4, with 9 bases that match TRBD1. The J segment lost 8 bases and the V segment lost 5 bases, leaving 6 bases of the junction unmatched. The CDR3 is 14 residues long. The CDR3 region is CASSGGTGYEKLFF. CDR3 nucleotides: TGTGCCAGCAGTGGGGGGACAGGGTACGAAAAACTGTTTTTT.

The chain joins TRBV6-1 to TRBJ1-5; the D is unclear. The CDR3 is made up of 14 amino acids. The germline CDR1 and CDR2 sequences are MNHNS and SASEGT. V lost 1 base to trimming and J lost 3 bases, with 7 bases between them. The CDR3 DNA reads TGTGCCAGCAGTGAAGGTTACGCCAATCAGCCCCAGCATTTT. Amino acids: CASSEGYANQPQHF.